Below, one T cell receptor (beta chain) is given with its context. This sample is part of a study of blood T cell repertoires in COVID-19. Only in-frame clones appear in the TCRdb table, and some are missing; sequencing was by immunoSEQ multiplex PCR. This table holds around 280,000 clones, roughly 86% found once. Trimming took 0 bases from V and 0 from J, leaving 9 bases between them. The CDR3 loop spans 15 amino acids. The germline CDR1 and CDR2 sequences are MNHEY and SVGAGI. The chain uses TRBV6-5 and TRBJ2-7, with D perhaps matching TRBD2 (5 bases). This TCR came from a woman younger than 45 with COVID-19, enrolled during active disease. Material for sequencing was peripheral blood. The CDR3 sequence: CASSYSSDSSYEQYF. The CDR3 region has the DNA TGTGCCAGCAGTTACTCATCGGACTCCTCCTACGAGCAGTACTTC.